The next 15 T cell receptor beta chains were all read from a single sample in a study of human thymus T cells. Libraries were prepared by immunoSEQ multiplex PCR; TCRdb keeps only in-frame clonotypes and omits some of them. The table has 78,000 or so clones, approximately 97% seen once. Thymic material originated from resections removed in the course of corrective heart surgery. Sequencing input: thymus tissue. The receptors here all came from a boy less than two years old with a congenital heart defect but otherwise immunologically healthy.

The rearrangement uses TRBV4-1 and TRBJ1-1, with D tentatively TRBD1 (6 bases). The V end lost 4 bases, the J end lost 3 bases, and 18 bases lay between the germline ends. In germline, CDR1 is MGHRA, CDR2 YSYEKL. The CDR3 has 16 residues. CDR3 sequence reads: CASSPSYGDKYTEAFF. For the CDR3, the DNA is TGCGCCAGCAGCCCATCCTACGGGGACAAATACACTGAAGCTTTCTTT.

This clone appeared a single time. The V gene is TRBV2, the J gene TRBJ2-7, with D maybe TRBD1 (6 bases). V shed 5 bases and J shed 6 bases, with 17 bases lying between them. Germline assignment: CDR1 SNHLY and CDR2 FYNNEI. This CDR3 is built from 14 residues. CDR3 region: CASSNYRDSGEQYF. As DNA, the CDR3 is TGTGCCAGCAGTAACTACAGGGATTCCGGCGAGCAGTACTTC.

V usage is TRBV11-2 and J usage is TRBJ1-1; 9 bases map to TRBD1. The V gene end was trimmed by 4 bases and the J gene end by 5 bases; junction bases not matched to a gene: 11. Germline V gene data show CDR1 as SGHAT and CDR2 as FQNNGV. The CDR3 is 16 residues long. The chain's CDR3 is CASSSGQGRGGTEAFF. The CDR3 DNA follows: TGTGCCAGCAGCTCCGGACAGGGGAGGGGCGGAACTGAAGCTTTCTTT. Drawing the rest from reference TRBV11-2 and TRBJ1-1, the complete variable domain is EAGVAQSPRYKIIEKRQSVAFWCNPISGHATLYWYQQILGQGPKLLIQFQNNGVVDDSQLPKDRFSAERLKGVDSTLKIQPAKLEDSAVYLCASSSGQGRGGTEAFFGQGTRLTVV.

J is TRBJ1-3 and V is TRBV10-2; maybe TRBD1 (6 bases). The CDR3 runs to 15 residues. Germline V lookup: CDR1 WSHSY, CDR2 SAAADI. V was shortened by 10 bases and J by 0 bases, with 16 bases between the two germline ends. The CDR3 region is CATHRTGLSGNTIYF. As DNA, the CDR3 is TGCGCCACCCACCGCACAGGGCTCTCTGGAAACACCATATATTTT.

The chain joins TRBV18 to TRBJ2-1; 8 positions match TRBD2. The trim removed 3 bases at V and 1 base at J, leaving 2 bases unmatched. The CDR3 is 15 amino acids. CDR1 is KGHSH and CDR2 is LQKENI in the germline V gene. CDR3 loop: CASSPQRGSYNEQFF. The CDR3 region has the DNA TGTGCCAGCTCACCCCAGCGGGGGTCCTACAATGAGCAGTTCTTC.

The V and J genes are TRBV4-1 and TRBJ2-7, with 9 bases identical to TRBD1. This CDR3 has 15 residues. CDR1 MGHRA and CDR2 YSYEKL come from the germline V gene. Unmatched junction bases numbered 7, after V lost 4 bases and J lost 3 bases. The CDR3 is CASSLGGQGFYEQYF. The CDR3 DNA follows: TGCGCCAGCAGCCTCGGCGGACAGGGGTTCTACGAGCAGTACTTC.

The count of this clone is one. This chain links TRBV27 with TRBJ2-3; TRBD2 matches at 7 bases. CDR1 and CDR2 (germline): MNHEY, SMNVEV (reference sequence). This CDR3 has 17 residues. J gave up 5 bases and V 10 bases, and 21 bases lay outside the gene matches. The CDR3 reads CATRKMPGRKEEDTQYF. CDR3 coding DNA: TGTGCCACCAGAAAGATGCCCGGGAGGAAAGAGGAAGATACGCAGTATTTT.

The rearrangement links TRBV19 to TRBJ2-7; 12 bases fit TRBD2. The CDR3 extends over 17 amino acids. The V gene end was trimmed by 6 bases and the J gene end by 2 bases; junction bases not matched to a gene: 11. The germline V gene encodes CDR1 LNHDA and CDR2 SQIVND (reference sequence). The CDR3 here is CASSLPGLAGKTYEQYF. The CDR3, as DNA: TGTGCCAGTAGCCTACCGGGACTAGCGGGCAAAACCTACGAGCAGTACTTC.

The rearrangement joins TRBV10-3 to TRBJ2-7; 11 bases map to TRBD2. Germline V gene data show CDR1 as ENHRY and CDR2 as SYGVKD. V shed 3 bases and J 3 bases; nucleotides not matched to a gene: 4. The CDR3 length is 15 residues. The CDR3 sequence: CAISDRLAGNYEQYF. CDR3 sequence (DNA): TGTGCCATCAGTGATAGACTAGCGGGGAACTACGAGCAGTACTTC.

The rearrangement uses TRBV7-3 and TRBJ2-1, with 7 bases identical to TRBD1. Germline assignment: CDR1 SGHTA and CDR2 FQGTGA. CDR3 length: 13 residues. J was trimmed by 8 bases and V by 4 bases; bases with no gene match: 5. Written as DNA, the CDR3 is TGTGCCAGCAGCTCGCGACAGGGCGATGAGCAGTTCTTC. This gives the protein CASSSRQGDEQFF.

The rearrangement uses TRBV19 and TRBJ2-3; D gene unclear. The germline CDR1 and CDR2 sequences are LNHDA and SQIVND (reference sequence). Trimming stripped 5 bases from V and 4 bases from J, with 4 bases between. This CDR3 has 11 residues. The chain's CDR3 is CASSDPDTQYF. In DNA, the CDR3 is TGTGCCAGTAGTGACCCAGATACGCAGTATTTT.

This clone was counted once. The chain is built from TRBV18 and TRBJ2-1, with TRBD2 matching over 9 bases. V dropped 3 bases and J dropped 0; count of bases not matched to a gene: 9. The CDR3 runs to 18 residues. CDR1 and CDR2 from the germline V gene are KGHSH and LQKENI. The CDR3, as DNA: TGTGCCAGCTCACCTAATGAAAAGCGGGAGGCCTCCTACAATGAGCAGTTCTTC. Translating gives CASSPNEKREASYNEQFF.

The V call is TRBV2, the J call TRBJ2-7; 7 bases fit TRBD1. V dropped 6 bases and J dropped 3; count of bases not matched to a gene: 32. This CDR3 contains 22 residues. Germline values: CDR1 SNHLY, CDR2 FYNNEI. The CDR3 coding sequence is TGTGCCAGCAGCCCCCAGGGACAGCATCCACCTGCCCCACCCCATCCACTCTACGAGCAGTACTTC. This gives the protein CASSPQGQHPPAPPHPLYEQYF.

The V call is TRBV6-6, the J call TRBJ1-2; weak D call: TRBD1 (5 bases). CDR3 length: 16 amino acids. Germline lookup yields CDR1 MNHNY and CDR2 SVGAGI (reference sequence). Trimming removed 3 bases from V and 2 bases from J, with 16 bases in between. CDR3 sequence (DNA): TGTGCCAGCAGTTATCCCCCACAGGCCTTAAACTATGGCTACACCTTC. It codes for CASSYPPQALNYGYTF.

The rearrangement joins TRBV4-1 to TRBJ2-2, with a possible D match to TRBD1 (6 bases). This CDR3 is 15 amino acids long. Trimming pared 0 bases from V and 6 bases from J, leaving 11 bases between. CDR1 is MGHRA, CDR2 YSYEKL, per germline. The chain's CDR3 is CASSQDSRGAGELFF. The CDR3 bases are TGCGCCAGCAGCCAAGATTCCAGGGGTGCCGGGGAGCTGTTTTTT.